This TCR beta chain derives from a study of blood T cell repertoires in COVID-19. Libraries were prepared by immunoSEQ multiplex PCR; TCRdb keeps only in-frame clonotypes and omits some of them. Of 200,000 to 300,000 clones in the sample, around 82% were seen once. This clone appeared once. V lost 4 bases to trimming and J lost 6 bases, with 16 bases between them. The CDR3 covers 15 residues. CDR1 SGHRS and CDR2 YFSETQ come from the germline V gene. The TCR was taken from a woman aged 40 to 50 who had been exposed to COVID-19. The sample taken for sequencing was PBMCs or T cells enriched from blood (not recorded which). The chain combines TRBV5-1 with TRBJ1-4; the D gene is possibly TRBD1 (5 bases). The CDR3 DNA reads TGCGCCAGCAGCCCCGGGGGGGGAGGACATGAAAAACTGTTTTTT. Protein sequence: CASSPGGGGHEKLFF.